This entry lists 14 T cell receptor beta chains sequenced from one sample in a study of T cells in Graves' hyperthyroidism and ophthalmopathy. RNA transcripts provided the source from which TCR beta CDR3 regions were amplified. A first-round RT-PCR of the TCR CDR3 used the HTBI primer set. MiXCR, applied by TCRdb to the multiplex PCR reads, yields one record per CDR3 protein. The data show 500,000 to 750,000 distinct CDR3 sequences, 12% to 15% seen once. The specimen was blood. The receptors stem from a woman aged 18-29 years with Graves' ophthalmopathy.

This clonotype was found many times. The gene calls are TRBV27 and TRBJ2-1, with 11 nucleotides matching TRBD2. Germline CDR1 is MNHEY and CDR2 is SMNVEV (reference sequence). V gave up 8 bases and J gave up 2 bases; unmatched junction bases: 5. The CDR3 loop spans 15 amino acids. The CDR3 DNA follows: TGTGCCAGCGAAAAACTAGCGGGAGCCTACAATGAGCAGTTCTTC. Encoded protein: CASEKLAGAYNEQFF.

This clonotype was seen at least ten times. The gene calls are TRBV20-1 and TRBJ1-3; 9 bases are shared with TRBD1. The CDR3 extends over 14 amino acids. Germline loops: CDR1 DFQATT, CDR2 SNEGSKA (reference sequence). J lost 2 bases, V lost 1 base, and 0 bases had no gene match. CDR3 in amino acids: CSARGQGAGNTIYF. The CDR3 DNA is TGCAGTGCTAGAGGACAGGGGGCTGGAAACACCATATATTTT.

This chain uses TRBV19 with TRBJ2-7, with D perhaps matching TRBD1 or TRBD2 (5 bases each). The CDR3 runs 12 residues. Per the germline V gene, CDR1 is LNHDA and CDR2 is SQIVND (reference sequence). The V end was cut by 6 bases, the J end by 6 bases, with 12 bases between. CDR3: CASRDRGVEQYF. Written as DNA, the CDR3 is TGTGCCAGTAGGGACCGGGGCGTCGAGCAGTACTTC.

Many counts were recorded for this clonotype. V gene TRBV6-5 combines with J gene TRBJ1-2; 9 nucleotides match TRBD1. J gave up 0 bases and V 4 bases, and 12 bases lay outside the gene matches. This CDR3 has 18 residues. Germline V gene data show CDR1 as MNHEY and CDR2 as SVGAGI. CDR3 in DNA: TGTGCCAGCAGTTGGACTCGACGGACAGGGGATGCTAACTATGGCTACACCTTC. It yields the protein CASSWTRRTGDANYGYTF.

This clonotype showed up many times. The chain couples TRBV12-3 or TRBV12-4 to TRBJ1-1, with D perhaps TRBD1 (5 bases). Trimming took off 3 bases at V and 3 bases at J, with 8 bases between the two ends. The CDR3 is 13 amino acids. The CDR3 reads CASSFGRDTEAFF. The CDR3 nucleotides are TGTGCCAGCAGTTTCGGCAGGGACACTGAAGCTTTCTTT.

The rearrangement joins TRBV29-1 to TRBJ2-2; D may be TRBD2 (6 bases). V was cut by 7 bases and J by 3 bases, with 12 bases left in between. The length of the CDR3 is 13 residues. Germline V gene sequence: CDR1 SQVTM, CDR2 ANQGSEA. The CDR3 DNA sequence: TGCAGCGCGACTAGAGCTGACACCGGGGAGCTGTTTTTT. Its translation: CSATRADTGELFF.

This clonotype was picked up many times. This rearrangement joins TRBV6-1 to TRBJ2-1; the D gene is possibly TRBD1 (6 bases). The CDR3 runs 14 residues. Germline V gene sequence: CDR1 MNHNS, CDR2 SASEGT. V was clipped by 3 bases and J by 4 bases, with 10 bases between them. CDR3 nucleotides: TGTGCCAGCAGTGAGAGACAGGCATACAATGAGCAGTTCTTC. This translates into CASSERQAYNEQFF.

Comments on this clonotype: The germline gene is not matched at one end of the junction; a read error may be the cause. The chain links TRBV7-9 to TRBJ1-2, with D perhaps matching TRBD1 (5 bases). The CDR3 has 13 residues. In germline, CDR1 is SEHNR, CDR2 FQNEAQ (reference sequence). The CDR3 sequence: CASSPDSNDGYTF. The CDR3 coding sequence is TGTGCCAGCAGCCCAGACAGTAACGATGGCTACACCTTC.

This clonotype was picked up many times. CDR3 amino acids: CASSLYPELDEQYF. The CDR3 DNA reads as TGTGCCAGCAGCTTGTATCCGGAACTGGACGAGCAGTACTTC. The chain uses TRBV7-9 and TRBJ2-7; D gene unclear. This CDR3 spans 14 amino acids. The V gene lost 3 bases and the J gene lost 5 bases, with 14 bases spanning the gap. The germline gives CDR1 SEHNR, CDR2 FQNEAQ (reference sequence).

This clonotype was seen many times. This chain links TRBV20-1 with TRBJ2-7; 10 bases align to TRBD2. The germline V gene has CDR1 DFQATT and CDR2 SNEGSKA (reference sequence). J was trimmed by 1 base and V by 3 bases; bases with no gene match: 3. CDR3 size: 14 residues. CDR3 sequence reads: CSASSSGSSYEQYF. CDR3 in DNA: TGCAGTGCTAGTTCTAGCGGGAGTTCCTACGAGCAGTACTTC.

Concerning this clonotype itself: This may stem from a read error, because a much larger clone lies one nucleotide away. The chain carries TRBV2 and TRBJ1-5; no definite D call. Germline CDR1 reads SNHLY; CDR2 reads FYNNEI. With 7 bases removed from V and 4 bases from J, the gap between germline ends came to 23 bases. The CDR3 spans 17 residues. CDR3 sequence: CASTPGLGKGANQPQHF. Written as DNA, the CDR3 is TGTGCCAGCACCCCTGGACTGGGGAAAGGCGCAAATCAGCCCCAGCATTTT. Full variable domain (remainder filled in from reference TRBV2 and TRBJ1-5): EPEVTQTPSHQVTQMGQEVILRCVPISNHLYFYWYRQILGQKVEFLVSFYNNEISEKSEIFDDQFSVERPDGSNFTLKIRSTKLEDSAMYFCASTPGLGKGANQPQHFGDGTRLSIL.

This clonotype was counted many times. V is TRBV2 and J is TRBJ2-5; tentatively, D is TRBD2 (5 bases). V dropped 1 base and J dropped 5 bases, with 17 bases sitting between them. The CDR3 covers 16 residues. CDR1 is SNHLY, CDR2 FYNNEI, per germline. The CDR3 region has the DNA TGTGCCAGCAGTGAAGGACCACTCGGCCCGGGGGAGACCCAGTACTTC. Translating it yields CASSEGPLGPGETQYF. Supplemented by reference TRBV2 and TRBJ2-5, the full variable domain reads EPEVTQTPSHQVTQMGQEVILRCVPISNHLYFYWYRQILGQKVEFLVSFYNNEISEKSEIFDDQFSVERPDGSNFTLKIRSTKLEDSAMYFCASSEGPLGPGETQYFGPGTRLLVL.

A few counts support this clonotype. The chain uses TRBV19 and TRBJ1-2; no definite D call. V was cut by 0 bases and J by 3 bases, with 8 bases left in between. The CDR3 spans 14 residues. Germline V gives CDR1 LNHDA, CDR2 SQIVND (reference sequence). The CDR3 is CASSIEATYYGYTF. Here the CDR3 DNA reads TGTGCCAGTAGTATAGAGGCCACCTACTATGGCTACACCTTC.

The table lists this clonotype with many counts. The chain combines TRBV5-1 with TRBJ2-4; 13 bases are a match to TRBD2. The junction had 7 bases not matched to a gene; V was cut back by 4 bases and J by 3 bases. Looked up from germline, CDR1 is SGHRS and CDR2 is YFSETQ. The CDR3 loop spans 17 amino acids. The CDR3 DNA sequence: TGCGCCAGCAGCCCCATAGGACTAGCGGGAGACAAAAACATTCAGTACTTC. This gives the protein CASSPIGLAGDKNIQYF.